Listed below are T cell receptor beta chains from one sample, sequenced in a study of T-cell memory formation after mild COVID-19. Each CDR3 protein gets one entry after TCRdb re-called the 5' RACE reads with MiXCR. The sample lists 200,000 to 250,000 distinct CDR3 sequences; over 8.5% were seen once. Material for sequencing was PBMCs or a T cell subset sorted from them (not recorded which). These receptors originate from a man younger than 30 who had mild COVID-19 (a few samples of this study predate the infection). Cell type and time point are not known. Both conserved end residues are part of each CDR3. The order of the fields is V gene, clone size, D gene, J gene, CDR3 protein, CDR3 DNA. D genes are given only for firm matches. The listing skips clone size in some rows; elsewhere it reads once, few, many or a size class.

V gene: TRBV7-2; clone size: few; D gene: TRBD1; J gene: TRBJ1-2; CDR3 protein: CASSSGQGAANYGYTF; CDR3 DNA: TGTGCCAGCAGCTCCGGACAGGGGGCCGCTAACTATGGCTACACCTTC
V gene: TRBV12-3/TRBV12-4; clone size: few; D gene: TRBD2; J gene: TRBJ2-1; CDR3 protein: CASSPLPAGAYNEQFF; CDR3 DNA: TGTGCCAGCAGTCCACTTCCCGCGGGGGCCTACAATGAGCAGTTCTTC
V gene: TRBV12-3/TRBV12-4; clone size: -; D gene: -; J gene: TRBJ2-5; CDR3 protein: CASSQGNGETQYF; CDR3 DNA: TGTGCCAGCAGCCAGGGTAACGGGGAGACCCAGTACTTC
V gene: TRBV10-3; clone size: many; D gene: -; J gene: TRBJ2-7; CDR3 protein: CAISVGGSSYEQYF; CDR3 DNA: TGTGCCATCAGTGTAGGGGGTAGCTCCTACGAGCAGTACTTC
V gene: TRBV3-1; clone size: few; D gene: -; J gene: TRBJ1-5; CDR3 protein: CASSQGGGIDQPQHF; CDR3 DNA: TGTGCCAGCAGCCAAGGTGGGGGGATTGATCAGCCCCAGCATTTT
V gene: TRBV5-1; clone size: few; D gene: -; J gene: TRBJ2-3; CDR3 protein: CASSLEGAGRDTQYF; CDR3 DNA: TGCGCCAGCAGCTTGGAAGGGGCCGGCCGAGATACGCAGTATTTT
V gene: TRBV11-2; clone size: few; D gene: -; J gene: TRBJ2-7; CDR3 protein: CASSFGDGWDRGAYEQYF; CDR3 DNA: -
V gene: TRBV6-2/TRBV6-3; clone size: -; D gene: -; J gene: TRBJ2-5; CDR3 protein: CASSSPRGIKETQYF; CDR3 DNA: TGTGCCAGCAGTTCCCCCAGGGGCATAAAAGAGACCCAGTACTTC
V gene: TRBV4-1; clone size: few; D gene: -; J gene: TRBJ2-3; CDR3 protein: CASSQATAWGQYF; CDR3 DNA: TGCGCCAGCAGCCAAGCGACAGCTTGGGGGCAGTATTTT
V gene: TRBV20-1; clone size: -; D gene: TRBD2; J gene: TRBJ2-3; CDR3 protein: CSAQRGATDTQYF; CDR3 DNA: TGCAGTGCTCAGCGGGGGGCCACAGATACGCAGTATTTT
V gene: TRBV5-1; clone size: few; D gene: -; J gene: TRBJ2-1; CDR3 protein: CASSLGGVGSYNEQFF; CDR3 DNA: TGCGCCAGCAGCTTGGGAGGAGTGGGCTCCTACAATGAGCAGTTCTTC
V gene: TRBV15; clone size: few; D gene: -; J gene: TRBJ2-5; CDR3 protein: CATSRDHWGQETQYF; CDR3 DNA: TGTGCCACCAGCAGAGATCACTGGGGTCAAGAGACCCAGTACTTC
V gene: TRBV4-3; clone size: few; D gene: TRBD2; J gene: TRBJ2-3; CDR3 protein: CASSQDASGGGWTDTQYF; CDR3 DNA: TGCGCCAGCAGCCAAGATGCTAGCGGGGGAGGTTGGACAGATACGCAGTATTTT
V gene: TRBV6-6; clone size: -; D gene: -; J gene: TRBJ2-2; CDR3 protein: CASSDYSEAGELFF; CDR3 DNA: TGTGCCAGCAGTGACTACTCCGAGGCCGGGGAGCTGTTTTTT
V gene: TRBV7-9; clone size: few; D gene: -; J gene: TRBJ1-5; CDR3 protein: CASSLGGEGNQPQHF; CDR3 DNA: TGTGCCAGCAGCTTGGGGGGAGAAGGCAATCAGCCCCAGCATTTT
V gene: TRBV5-4; clone size: -; D gene: TRBD1; J gene: TRBJ1-2; CDR3 protein: CASSADRGRGYTF; CDR3 DNA: TGTGCCAGCAGCGCCGACAGGGGGCGCGGCTACACCTTC
V gene: TRBV6-5; clone size: few; D gene: TRBD1; J gene: TRBJ1-6; CDR3 protein: CASSSGTGSNSPLHF; CDR3 DNA: TGTGCCAGCAGTTCCGGGACAGGCAGTAATTCACCCCTCCACTTT
V gene: TRBV11-3; clone size: -; D gene: -; J gene: TRBJ1-1; CDR3 protein: CASSLEIDTEAFF; CDR3 DNA: TGTGCCAGCAGCTTAGAGATCGACACTGAAGCTTTCTTT
V gene: TRBV12-3/TRBV12-4; clone size: few; D gene: TRBD2; J gene: TRBJ2-7; CDR3 protein: CASSSRLAGGPEQYF; CDR3 DNA: TGTGCCAGCAGTTCCCGACTAGCGGGGGGCCCCGAGCAGTACTTC
V gene: TRBV7-9; clone size: many; D gene: TRBD1; J gene: TRBJ1-2; CDR3 protein: CASSFSGTGVGGYTF; CDR3 DNA: TGTGCCAGCAGCTTCTCCGGGACAGGGGTGGGCGGCTACACCTTC
V gene: TRBV20-1; clone size: -; D gene: -; J gene: TRBJ1-6; CDR3 protein: CSARPEYNSPLHF; CDR3 DNA: TGCAGTGCCAGGCCGGAGTATAATTCACCCCTCCACTTT
V gene: TRBV7-2; clone size: few; D gene: -; J gene: TRBJ1-6; CDR3 protein: CASSSFIRSPLHF; CDR3 DNA: TGTGCCAGCAGCTCTTTTATTAGGTCACCCCTCCACTTT
V gene: TRBV9; clone size: -; D gene: TRBD1; J gene: TRBJ2-2; CDR3 protein: CASSGGQVNTGELFF; CDR3 DNA: TGTGCCAGCAGCGGAGGACAGGTTAACACCGGGGAGCTGTTTTTT
V gene: TRBV6-5; clone size: many; D gene: -; J gene: TRBJ1-1; CDR3 protein: CASSYRRPGTEAFF; CDR3 DNA: TGTGCCAGCAGTTACCGTCGGCCAGGTACTGAAGCTTTCTTT
V gene: TRBV18; clone size: -; D gene: -; J gene: TRBJ1-1; CDR3 protein: CASSPSAGNTEAFF; CDR3 DNA: TGTGCCAGCTCACCATCGGCAGGGAACACTGAAGCTTTCTTT
V gene: TRBV20-1; clone size: few; D gene: -; J gene: TRBJ1-2; CDR3 protein: CSASLVAGYTF; CDR3 DNA: TGCAGTGCTTCGTTGGTGGCTGGCTACACCTTC
V gene: TRBV4-2; clone size: -; D gene: TRBD2; J gene: TRBJ2-5; CDR3 protein: CASSRGLAGGRGREETQYF; CDR3 DNA: TGTGCCAGCAGCCGGGGACTAGCGGGGGGGCGTGGTCGTGAGGAGACCCAGTACTTC
V gene: TRBV7-7; clone size: few; D gene: -; J gene: TRBJ2-5; CDR3 protein: CASSQQGLETQYF; CDR3 DNA: TGTGCCAGCAGCCAACAGGGTCTTGAGACCCAGTACTTC
V gene: TRBV27; clone size: -; D gene: -; J gene: TRBJ1-4; CDR3 protein: CASSPLLRANEKLFF; CDR3 DNA: TGTGCCAGCAGCCCCTTATTACGGGCTAATGAAAAACTGTTTTTT
V gene: TRBV20-1; clone size: -; D gene: TRBD2; J gene: TRBJ2-3; CDR3 protein: CSADASGGYTLDTQYF; CDR3 DNA: TGCAGTGCTGATGCTAGCGGGGGGTACACACTCGATACGCAGTATTTT
V gene: TRBV15; clone size: few; D gene: -; J gene: TRBJ2-7; CDR3 protein: CATSRTRAYEQYF; CDR3 DNA: TGTGCCACCAGCAGGACTAGGGCCTACGAGCAGTACTTC
V gene: TRBV5-4; clone size: -; D gene: -; J gene: TRBJ2-1; CDR3 protein: CASSLATGLYNEQFF; CDR3 DNA: TGTGCCAGCAGCTTGGCCACGGGGCTCTACAATGAGCAGTTCTTC
V gene: TRBV5-1; clone size: -; D gene: TRBD1; J gene: TRBJ1-2; CDR3 protein: CASSLRTGPTGGGYTF; CDR3 DNA: TGCGCCAGCAGCTTGAGGACAGGCCCCACCGGGGGGGGCTACACCTTC
V gene: TRBV7-9; clone size: -; D gene: -; J gene: TRBJ1-6; CDR3 protein: CASSVNQAPLHF; CDR3 DNA: TGTGCCAGCAGCGTAAATCAGGCACCCCTCCACTTT
V gene: TRBV7-3; clone size: few; D gene: TRBD1; J gene: TRBJ2-1; CDR3 protein: CASRLTGAAYNEQFF; CDR3 DNA: TGTGCCAGCAGGTTAACAGGGGCCGCTTACAATGAGCAGTTCTTC
V gene: TRBV7-2; clone size: many; D gene: -; J gene: TRBJ2-1; CDR3 protein: CASSLPSTSSYNEQFF; CDR3 DNA: TGTGCCAGCAGCTTACCCAGCACAAGCTCCTACAATGAGCAGTTCTTC
V gene: TRBV2; clone size: -; D gene: TRBD1; J gene: TRBJ1-3; CDR3 protein: CASSGGQSSGNTIYF; CDR3 DNA: TGTGCCAGCAGTGGGGGACAGAGCTCTGGAAACACCATATATTTT
V gene: TRBV3-1; clone size: -; D gene: -; J gene: TRBJ1-6; CDR3 protein: CASSQEGSGSDSPLHF; CDR3 DNA: TGTGCCAGCAGCCAAGAAGGGTCCGGGTCTGATTCACCCCTCCACTTT
V gene: TRBV7-9; clone size: few; D gene: TRBD1; J gene: TRBJ2-7; CDR3 protein: CASSRQGGYEQYF; CDR3 DNA: TGTGCCAGCAGCCGACAGGGGGGCTACGAGCAGTACTTC
V gene: TRBV6-2/TRBV6-3; clone size: many; D gene: -; J gene: TRBJ2-1; CDR3 protein: CASTQGSEQFF; CDR3 DNA: TGTGCCAGCACTCAGGGAAGTGAGCAGTTCTTC
V gene: TRBV6-1; clone size: few; D gene: -; J gene: TRBJ1-5; CDR3 protein: CASSDGGQQPQHF; CDR3 DNA: TGTGCCAGCAGTGATGGGGGGCAACAGCCCCAGCATTTT
V gene: TRBV5-1; clone size: few; D gene: -; J gene: TRBJ2-1; CDR3 protein: CASSTGDGNEQFF; CDR3 DNA: TGCGCCAGCAGCACCGGGGACGGGAATGAGCAGTTCTTC
V gene: TRBV10-3; clone size: -; D gene: TRBD2; J gene: TRBJ2-1; CDR3 protein: CAIRPGLGPNEQFF; CDR3 DNA: TGTGCCATCAGGCCGGGACTAGGCCCCAATGAGCAGTTCTTC
V gene: TRBV5-1; clone size: -; D gene: -; J gene: TRBJ2-7; CDR3 protein: CASSGGDRTLSYEQYF; CDR3 DNA: TGCGCCAGCAGCGGGGGGGACAGGACCTTGTCCTACGAGCAGTACTTC
V gene: TRBV29-1; clone size: few; D gene: -; J gene: TRBJ2-5; CDR3 protein: CSVVGMYQETQYF; CDR3 DNA: TGCAGCGTTGTCGGAATGTACCAAGAGACCCAGTACTTC
V gene: TRBV20-1; clone size: many; D gene: -; J gene: TRBJ1-1; CDR3 protein: CSAREGPNTEAFF; CDR3 DNA: TGCAGTGCTAGAGAGGGGCCTAACACTGAAGCTTTCTTT
V gene: TRBV27; clone size: many; D gene: -; J gene: TRBJ2-7; CDR3 protein: CASSLLASAWTYEQYF; CDR3 DNA: TGTGCCAGCAGTTTATTGGCTAGCGCTTGGACCTACGAGCAGTACTTC
V gene: TRBV20-1; clone size: few; D gene: -; J gene: TRBJ1-4; CDR3 protein: CSARGGATNEKLFF; CDR3 DNA: TGCAGTGCCCGGGGGGGCGCAACTAATGAAAAACTGTTTTTT
V gene: TRBV20-1; clone size: -; D gene: -; J gene: TRBJ2-5; CDR3 protein: CSARSGVQETQYF; CDR3 DNA: TGCAGTGCTAGATCCGGGGTCCAAGAGACCCAGTACTTC
V gene: TRBV6-5; clone size: few; D gene: -; J gene: TRBJ1-1; CDR3 protein: CASRPDSPNPEAFF; CDR3 DNA: TGTGCCAGCAGGCCCGACAGCCCGAACCCTGAAGCTTTCTTT
V gene: TRBV5-1; clone size: many; D gene: -; J gene: TRBJ2-1; CDR3 protein: CASSFAAYNEQFF; CDR3 DNA: TGCGCCAGCAGCTTCGCAGCGTACAATGAGCAGTTCTTC
V gene: TRBV4-2; clone size: many; D gene: TRBD1; J gene: TRBJ2-4; CDR3 protein: CASSQAETDRGLAKNIQYF; CDR3 DNA: TGTGCCAGCAGCCAAGCCGAGACGGACAGGGGGCTTGCCAAAAACATTCAGTACTTC
V gene: TRBV20-1; clone size: few; D gene: -; J gene: TRBJ1-1; CDR3 protein: CSARDQLEAFF; CDR3 DNA: TGCAGTGCTAGAGACCAACTTGAAGCTTTCTTT